This TCR beta chain was recovered during a study of Tregs in tolerant kidney transplant recipients. Whole-study findings and limits: The small number of patients limits these findings pending further validation. This study did not directly address biological reproducibility.

The CDR3 loop spans 15 amino acids. V was shortened by 5 bases and J by 5 bases, with 16 bases between the two germline ends. Germline V CDR1 and CDR2: LNHDA, SQIVND (reference sequence). Comments on this clone: Its antigen remains unidentified.

Assay used: immunoSEQ multiplex PCR; TCRdb lists only in-frame clones, some missing. The sample shows roughly 120,000 clones, 85% to 95% of them seen only once. This TCR was sampled from a human donor in good health. The rearrangement uses TRBV19 and TRBJ1-5; the D is unclear. The sequenced material came from CD4+ T cells from blood. The CDR3 region is CASSSFGSHDQPQHF. The CDR3 DNA sequence: TGTGCCAGTAGTTCCTTTGGGTCCCACGATCAGCCCCAGCATTTT.